This TCR beta chain was recovered during a study of T-cell reconstitution after alpha-beta-depleted transplantation in children. Whole-study findings and limits: After transplant, high TCRbeta diversity at day 60 in some patients arose from surviving recipient T cells and thymic progenitors. One year post-transplant, T-cell counts and diversity were largely derived from T cells produced anew. It was reported that alpha-beta T cells came from several hundred expanded graft clones (about two months after transplant).

Preparation of the TCRbeta library was carried out with unique molecular identifiers. MiXCR, run by TCRdb on the PCR reads, gives a single entry per CDR3 protein. The sample shows 750,000 to 950,000 distinct CDR3 sequences, 15% to 20% of them seen only once. Regarding this clonotype: Its antigen remains unknown.

Germline lookup yields CDR1 SGHTA and CDR2 FQGNSA. The CDR3 has 13 amino acids. The V gene lost 5 bases and the J gene lost 5 bases, with 12 bases spanning the gap. V usage is TRBV7-2 and J usage is TRBJ2-5; a weak D match, TRBD1 (5 bases). The TCR sequence derives from a male patient younger than 18 who had a stem cell transplant for acute lymphoblastic leukemia, so the T cells may come from the graft donor. Sample: PBMCs, mostly from graft donor cells, taken 360 days after TCRalphabeta/CD19-depleted stem cell transplant. In nucleotides, the CDR3 is TGTGCCAGCAGCATGGGGCTGTGGGAGACCCAGTACTTC. It is translated as CASSMGLWETQYF. Based on the CDR3 plus reference TRBV7-2 and TRBJ2-5, the full variable domain is GAGVSQSPSNKVTEKGKDVELRCDPISGHTALYWYRQSLGQGLEFLIYFQGNSAPDKSGLPSDRFSAERTGGSVSTLTIQRTQQEDSAVYLCASSMGLWETQYFGPGTRLLVL.